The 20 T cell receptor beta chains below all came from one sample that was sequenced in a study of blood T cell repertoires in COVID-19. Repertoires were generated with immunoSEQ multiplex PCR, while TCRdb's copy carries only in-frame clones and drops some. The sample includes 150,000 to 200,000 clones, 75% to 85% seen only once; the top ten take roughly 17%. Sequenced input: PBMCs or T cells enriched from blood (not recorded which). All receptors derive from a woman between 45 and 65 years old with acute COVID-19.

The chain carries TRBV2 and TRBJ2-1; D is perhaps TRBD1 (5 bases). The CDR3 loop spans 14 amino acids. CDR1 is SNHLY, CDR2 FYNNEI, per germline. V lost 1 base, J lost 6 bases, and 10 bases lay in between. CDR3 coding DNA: TGTGCCAGCAGTGAAGAGCAGGGCCTCAATGAGCAGTTCTTC. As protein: CASSEEQGLNEQFF.

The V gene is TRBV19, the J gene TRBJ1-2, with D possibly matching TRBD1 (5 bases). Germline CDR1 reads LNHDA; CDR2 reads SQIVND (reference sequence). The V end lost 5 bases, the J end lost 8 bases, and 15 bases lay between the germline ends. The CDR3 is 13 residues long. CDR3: CASSVGRMGGYTF. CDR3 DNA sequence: TGTGCCAGTAGTGTGGGGCGCATGGGGGGCTACACCTTC.

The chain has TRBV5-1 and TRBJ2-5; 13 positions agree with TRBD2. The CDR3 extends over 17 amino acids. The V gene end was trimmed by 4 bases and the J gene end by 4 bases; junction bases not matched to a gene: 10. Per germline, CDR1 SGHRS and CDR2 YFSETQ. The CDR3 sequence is CASSPGTSGAGGETQYF. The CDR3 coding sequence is TGCGCCAGCAGCCCTGGGACTAGCGGGGCCGGGGGAGAGACCCAGTACTTC. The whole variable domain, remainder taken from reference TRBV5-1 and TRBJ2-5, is KAGVTQTPRYLIKTRGQQVTLSCSPISGHRSVSWYQQTPGQGLQFLFEYFSETQRNKGNFPGRFSGRQFSNSRSEMNVSTLELGDSALYLCASSPGTSGAGGETQYFGPGTRLLVL.

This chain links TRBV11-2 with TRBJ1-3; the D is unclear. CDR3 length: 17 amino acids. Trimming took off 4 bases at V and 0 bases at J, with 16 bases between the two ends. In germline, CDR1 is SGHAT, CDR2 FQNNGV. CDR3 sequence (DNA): TGTGCCAGCAGCTCCCCCGAGACGGTAGCCTCTGGAAACACCATATATTTT. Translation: CASSSPETVASGNTIYF.

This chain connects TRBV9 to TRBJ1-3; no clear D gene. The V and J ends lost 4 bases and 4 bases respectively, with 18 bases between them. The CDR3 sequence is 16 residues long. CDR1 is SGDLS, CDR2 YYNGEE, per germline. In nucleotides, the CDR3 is TGTGCCAGCAGCCTCAACGACCAGTCGGGGGGAAACACCATATATTTT. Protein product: CASSLNDQSGGNTIYF.

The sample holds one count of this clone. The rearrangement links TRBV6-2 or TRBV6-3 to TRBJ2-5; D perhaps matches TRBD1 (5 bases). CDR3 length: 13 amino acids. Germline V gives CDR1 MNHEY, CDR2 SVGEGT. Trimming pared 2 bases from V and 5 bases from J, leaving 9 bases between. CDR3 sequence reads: CASSYGALETQYF. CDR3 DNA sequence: TGTGCCAGCAGTTACGGGGCACTGGAGACCCAGTACTTC.

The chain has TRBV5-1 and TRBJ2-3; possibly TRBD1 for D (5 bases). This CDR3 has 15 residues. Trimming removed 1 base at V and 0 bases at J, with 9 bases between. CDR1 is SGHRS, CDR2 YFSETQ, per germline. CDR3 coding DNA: TGCGCCAGCAGCTTGACAGGTGGTAGCACAGATACGCAGTATTTT. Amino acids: CASSLTGGSTDTQYF. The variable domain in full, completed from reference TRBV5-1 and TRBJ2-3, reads KAGVTQTPRYLIKTRGQQVTLSCSPISGHRSVSWYQQTPGQGLQFLFEYFSETQRNKGNFPGRFSGRQFSNSRSEMNVSTLELGDSALYLCASSLTGGSTDTQYFGPGTRLTVL.

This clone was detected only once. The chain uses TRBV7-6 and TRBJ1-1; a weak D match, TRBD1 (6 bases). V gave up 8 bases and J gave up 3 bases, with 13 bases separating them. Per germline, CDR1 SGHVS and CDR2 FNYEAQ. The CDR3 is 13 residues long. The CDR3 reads CASGTQGYTEAFF. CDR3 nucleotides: TGTGCCAGCGGAACCCAGGGGTACACTGAAGCTTTCTTT.

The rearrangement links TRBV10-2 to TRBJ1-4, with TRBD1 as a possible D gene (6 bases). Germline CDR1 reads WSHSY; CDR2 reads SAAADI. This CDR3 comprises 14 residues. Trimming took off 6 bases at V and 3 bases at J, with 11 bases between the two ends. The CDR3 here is CASRQGGANEKLFF. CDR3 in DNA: TGCGCCAGCAGACAGGGTGGGGCTAATGAAAAACTGTTTTTT.

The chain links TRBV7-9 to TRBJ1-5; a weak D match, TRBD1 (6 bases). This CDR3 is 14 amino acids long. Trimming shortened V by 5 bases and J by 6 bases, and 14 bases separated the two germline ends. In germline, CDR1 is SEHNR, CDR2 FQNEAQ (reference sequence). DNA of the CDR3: TGTGCCAGCAGCACAGACAGAGGGGGTCAGCCCCAGCATTTT. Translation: CASSTDRGGQPQHF.

The CDR3 DNA sequence: TGTGCCAGCAGCTTTAACGCGGACACTGAAGCTTTCTTT. It yields the protein CASSFNADTEAFF. This rearrangement joins TRBV11-2 to TRBJ1-1, with D unclear. The CDR3 consists of 13 residues. Germline V gene sequence: CDR1 SGHAT, CDR2 FQNNGV. V lost 3 bases and J lost 3, with 8 bases in between.

Written as DNA, the CDR3 is TGTGCCAGCAAAATGAAGGGGACAGACTATGGCTACACCTTC. This encodes CASKMKGTDYGYTF. The chain is built from TRBV6-5 and TRBJ1-2; 7 nucleotides match TRBD1. CDR3 length: 14 residues. Germline CDR1 and CDR2: MNHEY and SVGAGI. J gave up 3 bases and V 7 bases, and 8 bases lay outside the gene matches.

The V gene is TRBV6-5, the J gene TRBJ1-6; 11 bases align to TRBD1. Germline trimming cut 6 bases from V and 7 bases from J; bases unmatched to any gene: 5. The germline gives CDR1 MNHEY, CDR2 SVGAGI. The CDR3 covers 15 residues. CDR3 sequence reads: CASSEDRGRNSPLHF. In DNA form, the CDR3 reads TGTGCCAGCAGCGAGGACAGGGGGCGGAATTCACCCCTCCACTTT.

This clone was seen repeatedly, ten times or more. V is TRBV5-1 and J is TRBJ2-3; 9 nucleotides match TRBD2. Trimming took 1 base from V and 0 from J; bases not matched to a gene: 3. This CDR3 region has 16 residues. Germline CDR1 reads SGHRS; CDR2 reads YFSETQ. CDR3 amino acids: CASSLMAGGSTDTQYF. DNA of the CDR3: TGCGCCAGCAGCTTGATGGCGGGGGGGAGCACAGATACGCAGTATTTT.

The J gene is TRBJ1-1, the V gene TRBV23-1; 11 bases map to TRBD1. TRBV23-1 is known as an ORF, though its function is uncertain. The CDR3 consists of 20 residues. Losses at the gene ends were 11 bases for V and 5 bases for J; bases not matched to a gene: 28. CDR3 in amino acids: CAATPDPRLNPGQGVTEAFF. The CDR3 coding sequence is TGCGCCGCGACGCCAGATCCCCGTTTGAACCCGGGACAGGGGGTGACTGAAGCTTTCTTT.

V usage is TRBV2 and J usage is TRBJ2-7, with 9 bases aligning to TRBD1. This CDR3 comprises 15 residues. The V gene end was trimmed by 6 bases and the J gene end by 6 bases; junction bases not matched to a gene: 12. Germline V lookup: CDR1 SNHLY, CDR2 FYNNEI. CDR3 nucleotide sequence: TGTGCCAGCAGGAAACCGGGACAGGGCTTATCCGAGCAGTACGTC. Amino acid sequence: CASRKPGQGLSEQYV.

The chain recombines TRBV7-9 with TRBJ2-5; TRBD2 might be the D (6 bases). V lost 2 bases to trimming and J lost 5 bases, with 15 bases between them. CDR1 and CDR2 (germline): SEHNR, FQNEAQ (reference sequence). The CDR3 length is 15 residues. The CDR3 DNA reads TGTGCCAGCAGCTTATGGGGGGTCGCGGGTGAGACCCAGTACTTC. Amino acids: CASSLWGVAGETQYF.

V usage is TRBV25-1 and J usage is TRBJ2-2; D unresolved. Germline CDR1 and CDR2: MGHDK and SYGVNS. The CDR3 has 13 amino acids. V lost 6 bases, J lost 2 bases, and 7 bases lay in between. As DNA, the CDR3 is TGTGCCAGCAGGAGATATAACACCGGGGAGCTGTTTTTT. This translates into CASRRYNTGELFF.

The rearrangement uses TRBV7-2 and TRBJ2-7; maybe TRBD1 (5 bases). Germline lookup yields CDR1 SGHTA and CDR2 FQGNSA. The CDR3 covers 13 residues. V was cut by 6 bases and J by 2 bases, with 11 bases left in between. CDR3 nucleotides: TGTGCCAGCAGTCGAGACAGCGCCTACGAGCAGTACGTC. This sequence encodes CASSRDSAYEQYV.

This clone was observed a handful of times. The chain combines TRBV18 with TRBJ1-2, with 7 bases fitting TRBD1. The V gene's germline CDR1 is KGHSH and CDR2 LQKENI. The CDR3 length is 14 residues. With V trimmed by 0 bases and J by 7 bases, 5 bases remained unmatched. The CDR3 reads CASSPPQGVGGYTF. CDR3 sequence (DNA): TGTGCCAGCTCACCACCCCAGGGGGTAGGTGGCTACACCTTC.